This T cell receptor beta chain was profiled in a study of blood T cell repertoires in COVID-19. About the study: COVID-19 samples, acute and convalescent, were from the United States, Italy and Spain.

With 2 bases clipped from V and 7 bases from J, the junction kept 4 bases outside the gene matches. Germline assignment: CDR1 MNHEY and CDR2 SVGAGI. The CDR3 is 13 amino acids. This clone was detected once. Original methodology: Estimation of nucleated cell counts was performed using reference gene primer amplification. The protocol was immunoSEQ multiplex PCR, while the TCRdb copy is restricted to in-frame clones and leaves out a portion. The V and J calls and the clone size are those of that table, but D and trimming were determined from the DNA. This table holds hundreds of thousands of clones, roughly 85% found once.

The receptor was isolated from a man aged 45 to 65 with active or convalescent COVID-19. The rearrangement uses TRBV6-5 and TRBJ1-2, with TRBD1 matching over 7 bases. Sequencing was carried out using peripheral blood. The CDR3 loop reads CASSYPGGRGYTF. The CDR3 DNA is TGTGCCAGCAGTTACCCAGGGGGTCGTGGCTACACCTTC.